The sequence of this T cell receptor (beta chain) was determined in a study of T-cell reconstitution after alpha-beta-depleted transplantation in children. This clonotype has at least ten counts. Unique molecular identifiers tagged the TCRbeta library. Each CDR3 protein gets one entry after TCRdb re-called the PCR reads with MiXCR. The sample includes under 70,000 distinct CDR3 sequences, roughly a tenth of them seen just once. The CDR3 consists of 14 residues. Trimming shortened V by 2 bases and J by 2 bases, and 11 bases separated the two germline ends. Germline V gene lookup returns CDR1 SGDLS and CDR2 YYNGEE.

The sample here was PBMCs, taken before TCRalphabeta/CD19-depleted stem cell transplant. The origin of this receptor is a boy aged 5-17 years with acute myeloid leukemia, due to receive a stem cell transplant. The chain is built from TRBV9 and TRBJ2-7; D might be TRBD1 (6 bases). CDR3 nucleotides: TGTGCCAGCAGCGTCGGGGACAAAGCCTACGAGCAGTACTTC. As protein: CASSVGDKAYEQYF.